The 9 T cell receptor beta chains presented below share a single source sample, sequenced in a study of human T cells and chemical hapten exposure. TCRdb itself ran the RACE reads through MiXCR, one entry per CDR3 protein. The sample consists of 300,000 to 450,000 distinct CDR3 sequences, 5.1% of them appearing once. The time point was: pre-sensitization, week 0. Treatment here: therapeutic diphenylcyclopropenone sensitization with weekly scalp DPC. Sequenced material: whole blood, taken in connection with sensitization to the hapten diphenylcyclopropenone (DPC). All receptors come from a woman in her forties or fifties with alopecia areata. Some clones in this sample may be carry-over from other donors' samples.

V gene TRBV5-1 combines with J gene TRBJ2-1, with no clear D. This CDR3 has 12 residues. The ends were cut back, 1 base at V and 6 bases at J, with 5 bases in the middle. Germline CDR1 reads SGHRS; CDR2 reads YFSETQ. CDR3 loop: CASSLIPNEQFF. CDR3 in DNA: TGCGCCAGCAGCTTGATCCCCAATGAGCAGTTCTTC.

This rearrangement joins TRBV6-1 to TRBJ2-1; TRBD1 or TRBD2 may be the D gene (7 bases each). Germline CDR1 reads MNHNS; CDR2 reads SASEGT. Trimming stripped 7 bases from V and 7 bases from J, with 20 bases between. CDR3 size: 15 residues. CDR3 protein: CASTSGSQGGNEQFF. The CDR3 DNA is TGTGCCAGCACCTCAGGGTCGCAGGGGGGGAATGAGCAGTTCTTC.

V usage is TRBV20-1 and J usage is TRBJ1-6; D call uncertain. V was cut by 1 base and J by 4 bases, with 11 bases left in between. The CDR3 runs to 15 residues. Germline loops: CDR1 DFQATT, CDR2 SNEGSKA (reference sequence). This CDR3 is CSARGDTVYNSPLHF. CDR3 DNA: TGCAGTGCTAGAGGGGATACCGTGTATAATTCACCCCTCCACTTT.

This clonotype was picked up a small number of times. For the CDR3, the DNA is TGTGCCAGCAGTTCGCGGACTAGCGGGGTCACAGATACGCAGTATTTT. Protein sequence: CASSSRTSGVTDTQYF. The gene calls are TRBV12-3 or TRBV12-4 and TRBJ2-3, with 12 bases identical to TRBD2. The V and J ends lost 4 bases and 2 bases, in that order; junction bases with no gene match: 4. CDR3 length: 16 amino acids.

This clonotype was seen a few times. The chain joins TRBV29-1 to TRBJ1-2; 7 bases align to TRBD1. The V gene end was trimmed by 0 bases and the J gene end by 2 bases; junction bases not matched to a gene: 3. The germline CDR1 and CDR2 sequences are SQVTM and ANQGSEA. This CDR3 comprises 14 residues. The CDR3 protein is CSVEERQGNYGYTF. The CDR3, as DNA: TGCAGCGTTGAAGAAAGACAGGGAAACTATGGCTACACCTTC.

This clonotype has more than one count but fewer than ten. This sequence joins TRBV29-1 and TRBJ1-4; the D gene is possibly TRBD1 (5 bases). The CDR3 covers 13 residues. Germline CDR1 SQVTM, CDR2 ANQGSEA. The ends were cut back, 2 bases at V and 7 bases at J, with 11 bases in the middle. This CDR3 is CSVESKGAEKLFF. The CDR3 DNA is TGCAGCGTTGAATCTAAAGGGGCTGAAAAACTGTTTTTT.

The CDR3, as DNA: TGTGCCAGCAGTTTCGCGCGGGAGGGCCCGGGTGAGCAGTTCTTC. This gives the protein CASSFAREGPGEQFF. The rearrangement links TRBV28 to TRBJ2-1; 9 bases align to TRBD2. The CDR3 loop spans 15 amino acids. CDR1 and CDR2 from the germline V gene are MDHEN and SYDVKM. With 3 bases clipped from V and 9 bases from J, the junction kept 9 bases outside the gene matches.

Many counts were recorded for this clonotype. This chain joins TRBV19 and TRBJ2-5; D is perhaps TRBD1 or TRBD2 (5 bases each). The CDR3 sequence is 14 residues long. CDR1 and CDR2 (germline): LNHDA, SQIVND (reference sequence). With 6 bases removed from V and 1 base from J, the gap between germline ends came to 12 bases. CDR3 protein: CASRPGAGQETQYF. In nucleotides, the CDR3 is TGTGCCAGTAGGCCCGGGGCAGGCCAAGAGACCCAGTACTTC.

The rearrangement links TRBV20-1 to TRBJ2-3; 10 nucleotides match TRBD2. After removal of 2 bases from V and 10 bases from J, the junction contained 9 bases not matched to a gene. In germline, CDR1 is DFQATT, CDR2 SNEGSKA (reference sequence). This CDR3 is built from 14 residues. The CDR3 is CSARLAGGRGSQYF. DNA for the CDR3: TGCAGTGCTAGATTAGCGGGAGGTAGGGGATCGCAGTATTTT.